This paragraph covers one T cell receptor beta chain sequence. This entry belongs to a study of blood T cell repertoires in COVID-19. Study summary: From T cells, B-cell-depleted T cells, or PBMCs came the material, which was cDNA or gDNA.

Cohort placement rested on clinical history that participants reported themselves. Two negative PCRs, clearance, or symptom resolution characterized the recovered Cohort 3 donors. The authors' processing: Estimated nucleated cell counts came from reference gene primer amplification. Profiling relied on immunoSEQ multiplex PCR, and the TCRdb table lists in-frame clones only, not all of them. The D gene and trimming were derived from the DNA, and the V and J assignments and clone size from that table. Here the sample spans about 180,000 clones, 88% being singletons. V trimming: 5 bases; J trimming: 4 bases; junction bases outside the gene matches: 8. CDR3 length: 15 residues. Germline loops: CDR1 MDHEN, CDR2 SYDVKM.

What was sequenced was PBMCs or T cells enriched from blood (not recorded which). The TCR was taken from a woman aged 18-30 years who had recovered from COVID-19. This chain connects TRBV28 to TRBJ1-2; 9 bases map to TRBD1. The CDR3 nucleotides are TGTGCCAGCAGTCCACAGGGGGCGCTGGGCTATGGCTACACCTTC. It specifies CASSPQGALGYGYTF.